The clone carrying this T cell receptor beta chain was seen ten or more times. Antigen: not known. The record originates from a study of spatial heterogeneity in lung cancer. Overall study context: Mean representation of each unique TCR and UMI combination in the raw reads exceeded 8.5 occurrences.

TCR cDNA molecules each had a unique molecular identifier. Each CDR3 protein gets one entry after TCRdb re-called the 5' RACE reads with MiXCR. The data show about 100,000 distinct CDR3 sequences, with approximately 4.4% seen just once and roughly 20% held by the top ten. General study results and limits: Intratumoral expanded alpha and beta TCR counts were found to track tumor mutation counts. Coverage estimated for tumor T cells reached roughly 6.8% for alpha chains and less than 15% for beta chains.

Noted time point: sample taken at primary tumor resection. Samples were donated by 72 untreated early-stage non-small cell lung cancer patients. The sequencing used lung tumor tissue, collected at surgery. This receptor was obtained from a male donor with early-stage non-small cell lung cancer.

The CDR3 sequence: CASSSSFPYNEQFF. Here the CDR3 DNA reads TGTGCCAGCAGTTCTAGCTTCCCCTACAATGAGCAGTTCTTC. The rearrangement joins TRBV12-3 or TRBV12-4 to TRBJ2-1, with a weak D call TRBD2 (5 bases). The CDR3 has 14 amino acids. V was shortened by 4 bases and J by 2 bases, with 9 bases between the two germline ends.